The 11 T cell receptor beta chains given below trace back to one sample, sequenced in a study of blood T cell repertoires in COVID-19. Libraries were prepared by immunoSEQ multiplex PCR; TCRdb keeps only in-frame clonotypes and omits some of them. The sample holds about 73,000 clones, around 80% seen once. The sequenced material came from peripheral blood. These TCRs come from a man over 45 with active COVID-19.

The gene calls are TRBV6-5 and TRBJ1-1, with D unclear. The V and J ends lost 6 bases and 7 bases respectively, with 15 bases between them. CDR3 size: 13 residues. Per the germline V gene, CDR1 is MNHEY and CDR2 is SVGAGI. The CDR3 DNA reads TGTGCCAGCAGCTCTCTAAATCGAGGTGAAGCTTTCTTT. Protein product: CASSSLNRGEAFF.

CDR3 residues: CASSQDLEGAYEKLFF. DNA of the CDR3: TGTGCCAGCAGCCAAGATCTTGAGGGGGCTTATGAAAAACTGTTTTTT. This chain links TRBV3-1 (or the pseudogene TRBV3-2) with TRBJ1-4, with 7 bases aligning to TRBD1. J lost 6 bases, V lost 0 bases, and 7 bases had no gene match. Germline lookup yields CDR1 LGHDT and CDR2 YNNKEL (reference sequence). The CDR3 extends over 16 amino acids.

In nucleotides, the CDR3 is TGTGCCAGCAGCCAAGCTTTTGCAACTAATGAAAAACTGTTTTTT. This translates into CASSQAFATNEKLFF. The chain employs TRBV3-1 (or the pseudogene TRBV3-2) and TRBJ1-4, with unresolved D. Trimming left V 1 base short and J 0 bases short, with 6 bases between. The CDR3 loop spans 15 amino acids. Germline V gene data show CDR1 as LGHDT and CDR2 as YNNKEL (reference sequence).

This chain links TRBV24-1 with TRBJ1-2; D not resolved. CDR1 is KGHDR, CDR2 SFDVKD, per germline. The ends were cut back, 3 bases at V and 8 bases at J, with 15 bases in the middle. This CDR3 spans 14 amino acids. The CDR3: CATSDRGSVRGYTF. For the CDR3, the DNA is TGTGCCACCAGTGATCGGGGATCAGTAAGGGGCTACACCTTC.

The J gene is TRBJ2-3, the V gene TRBV7-9; 15 bases are a match to TRBD2. Germline-derived CDR1 and CDR2 are SEHNR and FQNEAQ (reference sequence). The CDR3 is 16 amino acids. The trim removed 5 bases at V and 6 bases at J, leaving 6 bases unmatched. The CDR3 DNA reads as TGTGCCAGCAGCGCGGGACTAGCGGGGGGTGGGGATACGCAGTATTTT. It specifies CASSAGLAGGGDTQYF.

The chain employs TRBV19 and TRBJ2-7, with D perhaps matching TRBD1 (6 bases). The CDR3 consists of 12 residues. V shed 6 bases and J shed 4 bases, with 10 bases lying between them. Looked up from germline, CDR1 is LNHDA and CDR2 is SQIVND (reference sequence). The CDR3 sequence: CASRGAAYEQYF. CDR3 DNA: TGTGCCAGTAGGGGGGCCGCGTACGAGCAGTACTTC.

This rearrangement joins TRBV5-5 to TRBJ2-5; D remains ambiguous. V shed 0 bases and J shed 3 bases, with 6 bases lying between them. Germline V lookup: CDR1 SGHKS, CDR2 YYEKEE (reference sequence). The CDR3 totals 13 residues. The CDR3 DNA reads as TGTGCCAGCAGCTTGGTTCTTAAAGAGACCCAGTACTTC. This codes for CASSLVLKETQYF.

The chain couples TRBV5-4 to TRBJ2-3; D is possibly TRBD1 (6 bases). V was shortened by 4 bases and J by 5 bases, with 17 bases between the two germline ends. This CDR3 is 15 amino acids long. CDR1 and CDR2 from the germline V gene are SGHNT and YYREEE (reference sequence). Here the CDR3 reads CASSQRTGGVDTQYF. Written as DNA, the CDR3 is TGTGCCAGCAGCCAACGGACTGGGGGCGTAGATACGCAGTATTTT.

The chain is built from TRBV7-2 and TRBJ2-7; 7 bases are shared with TRBD1. Germline V CDR1 and CDR2: SGHTA, FQGNSA. V lost 5 bases and J lost 0; bases outside the gene matches: 7. CDR3 size: 15 residues. The CDR3 loop reads CASSRLDRYSYEQYF. The CDR3 DNA is TGTGCCAGCAGCCGCCTGGACAGGTACTCCTACGAGCAGTACTTC.

V and J are TRBV6-5 and TRBJ2-3, with a possible D match to TRBD1 (5 bases). Trimming took 1 base from V and 1 from J, leaving 6 bases between them. Germline loops: CDR1 MNHEY, CDR2 SVGAGI. This CDR3 spans 14 amino acids. This CDR3 is CASSYFRGTDTQYF. The CDR3 nucleotides read TGTGCCAGCAGTTACTTCAGGGGCACAGATACGCAGTATTTT.

The V call is TRBV5-1, the J call TRBJ2-3; D not certain. The germline V gene encodes CDR1 SGHRS and CDR2 YFSETQ. There are 14 residues in the CDR3. V was trimmed by 4 bases and J by 6 bases, leaving 15 bases between them. CDR3: CASSVAESRDTQYF. The DNA of the CDR3 is TGCGCCAGCAGCGTAGCAGAATCTAGGGATACGCAGTATTTT.